The 27 T cell receptor beta chains below all came from one sample that was sequenced in a study of beta chain features in type 1 diabetes. The study reverse transcribed the entire isolated RNA, so it sequenced expressed TCRB transcripts. The repertoire was sequenced with immunoSEQ multiplex PCR; TCRdb's copy has only in-frame clones and lacks some. Of a few hundred thousand clones in the sample, about 15% are singletons; the top ten hold under 0.02%. The sequencing input was naive CD4+ T cells from blood. Receptor source: a woman under 30 in good health.

This sequence joins TRBV9 and TRBJ1-4, with 8 bases that match TRBD1. The length of the CDR3 is 16 residues. With 4 bases clipped from V and 6 bases from J, the junction kept 11 bases outside the gene matches. CDR1 SGDLS and CDR2 YYNGEE come from the germline V gene. CDR3 protein: CASSRYDRGSDEKLFF. The CDR3 DNA sequence: TGTGCCAGCAGCCGGTACGACAGGGGATCGGATGAAAAACTGTTTTTT. The full variable domain, with the rest looked up from reference TRBV9 and TRBJ1-4, is DSGVTQTPKHLITATGQRVTLRCSPRSGDLSVYWYQQSLDQGLQFLIQYYNGEERAKGNILERFSAQQFPDLHSELNLSSLELGDSALYFCASSRYDRGSDEKLFFGSGTQLSVL.

This clone occurred a few times. V is TRBV19 and J is TRBJ2-1, with TRBD2 matching over 7 bases. Unmatched junction bases numbered 7, after V lost 2 bases and J lost 0 bases. The CDR3 consists of 17 residues. CDR1 is LNHDA, CDR2 SQIVND, per germline (reference sequence). CDR3 nucleotide sequence: TGTGCCAGTAGTATAACTAGCGCGATCTTCTCCTACAATGAGCAGTTCTTC. Protein sequence: CASSITSAIFSYNEQFF.

The chain carries TRBV30 and TRBJ2-7, with 9 positions matching TRBD2. Germline V gene lookup returns CDR1 GTSNPN and CDR2 SVGIG (reference sequence). Germline trimming cut 2 bases from V and 6 bases from J; bases unmatched to any gene: 8. The length of the CDR3 is 14 residues. For the CDR3, the DNA is TGTGCCTGGAGTACCAGCGGGAGGTACAGCGAGCAGTACTTC. Translated: CAWSTSGRYSEQYF.

The chain carries TRBV5-1 and TRBJ1-5; D is uncertain. Trimming left V 1 base short and J 2 bases short, with 10 bases between. The CDR3 has 15 residues. Germline V gene sequence: CDR1 SGHRS, CDR2 YFSETQ. In nucleotides, the CDR3 is TGCGCCAGCAGCTTGTTAGGACTGGGCAATCAGCCCCAGCATTTT. Its translation is CASSLLGLGNQPQHF.

This clone has a handful of counts. The chain joins TRBV7-2 to TRBJ2-7; perhaps TRBD1 as D (6 bases). From germline, CDR1 is SGHTA and CDR2 FQGNSA. V gave up 3 bases and J gave up 1 base, with 10 bases separating them. The CDR3 is 14 amino acids. This chain's CDR3 is CASSLTRGSYEQYF. CDR3 in DNA: TGTGCCAGCAGCTTGACCAGGGGTTCCTACGAGCAGTACTTC.

This clone was counted a few times. This chain joins TRBV7-2 and TRBJ2-2; D perhaps matches TRBD2 (5 bases). From germline, CDR1 is SGHTA and CDR2 FQGNSA. V was clipped by 4 bases and J by 6 bases, with 9 bases between them. The CDR3 consists of 13 residues. DNA for the CDR3: TGTGCCAGCAGCTCCGGACTGTCCGGGGAGCTGTTTTTT. Amino acids: CASSSGLSGELFF.

This rearrangement joins TRBV5-4 to TRBJ2-3, with D perhaps TRBD1 (5 bases). CDR3 length: 13 residues. The germline CDR1 and CDR2 sequences are SGHNT and YYREEE (reference sequence). Trimming took off 2 bases at V and 5 bases at J, with 9 bases between the two ends. The CDR3 here is CASSFGRGDTQYF. DNA for the CDR3: TGTGCCAGCAGCTTCGGAAGGGGAGATACGCAGTATTTT.

There are a few counts of this clone. The rearrangement joins TRBV18 to TRBJ2-4, with D unresolved. Between the trimmed V and J ends, which lost 0 bases and 8 bases, there was a span of 11 bases. This CDR3 region has 14 residues. The germline CDR1 and CDR2 sequences are KGHSH and LQKENI. CDR3: CASSPPGLPHIQYF. CDR3 sequence (DNA): TGTGCCAGCTCACCACCGGGCCTCCCCCACATTCAGTACTTC.

This clone was recorded a few times. The chain couples TRBV29-1 to TRBJ1-1, with D tentatively TRBD1 (5 bases). The CDR3 is made up of 14 amino acids. V lost 4 bases and J 4 bases, leaving 16 bases between the germline ends. CDR1 SQVTM and CDR2 ANQGSEA come from the germline V gene. The CDR3, as DNA: TGCAGCGTTGCTGTAGGGGCCGACGTCACTGAAGCTTTCTTT. This sequence encodes CSVAVGADVTEAFF. The whole variable domain, remainder taken from reference TRBV29-1 and TRBJ1-1, is SAVISQKPSRDICQRGTSLTIQCQVDSQVTMMFWYRQQPGQSLTLIATANQGSEATYESGFVIDKFPISRPNLTFSTLTVSNMSPEDSSIYLCSVAVGADVTEAFFGQGTRLTVV.

V usage is TRBV14 and J usage is TRBJ2-7; 8 bases match TRBD2. The CDR3 consists of 15 residues. After removal of 0 bases from V and 3 bases from J, the junction contained 4 bases not matched to a gene. The germline V gene encodes CDR1 SGHDN and CDR2 FVKESK. The CDR3 loop is CASSQEGGRIYEQYF. CDR3 in DNA: TGTGCCAGCAGCCAAGAAGGCGGGAGGATCTACGAGCAGTACTTC.

The chain joins TRBV7-9 to TRBJ1-3; a weak D match, TRBD1 (6 bases). From germline, CDR1 is SEHNR and CDR2 FQNEAQ (reference sequence). With 5 bases removed from V and 2 bases from J, the gap between germline ends came to 13 bases. CDR3 size: 15 residues. The CDR3 here is CASSLNRDTGNTIYF. CDR3 sequence (DNA): TGTGCCAGCAGCCTAAACCGGGACACTGGAAACACCATATATTTT.

This clone was observed a few times. V and J are TRBV7-2 and TRBJ2-7, with 8 bases matching TRBD1. V trimming: 5 bases; J trimming: 6 bases; junction bases outside the gene matches: 12. CDR3 length: 15 amino acids. Germline CDR1 reads SGHTA; CDR2 reads FQGNSA. CDR3 loop: CASSLHGQGRGEQYF. CDR3 nucleotide sequence: TGTGCCAGCAGCCTCCATGGACAGGGAAGGGGCGAGCAGTACTTC.

The V call is TRBV5-6, the J call TRBJ2-3; possibly TRBD1 for D (6 bases). Germline V gene sequence: CDR1 SGHDT, CDR2 YYEEEE. There are 15 residues in the CDR3. Trimming cost V 0 bases and J 2 bases, with 10 bases left between them. DNA for the CDR3: TGTGCCAGCAGCTTGGGTGGGACACACACAGATACGCAGTATTTT. It specifies CASSLGGTHTDTQYF.

The J gene is TRBJ1-5, the V gene TRBV30; possible D gene TRBD1, 6 bases. Germline V CDR1 and CDR2: GTSNPN, SVGIG (reference sequence). The CDR3 has 19 amino acids. Trimming shortened V by 1 base and J by 1 base, and 23 bases separated the two germline ends. The CDR3 loop is CAWSAGQFLAKWSNQPQHF. The DNA for the CDR3 is TGTGCCTGGAGTGCGGGACAATTCCTGGCCAAGTGGAGCAATCAGCCCCAGCATTTT.

The genes are TRBV7-3 and TRBJ2-1, with 16 bases that match TRBD2. CDR1 and CDR2 (germline): SGHTA, FQGTGA. CDR3 size: 16 residues. J lost 8 bases, V lost 5 bases, and 6 bases had no gene match. CDR3 in amino acids: CASSPQGTSGRDEQFF. CDR3 in DNA: TGTGCCAGCAGCCCACAGGGGACTAGCGGGAGGGATGAGCAGTTCTTC.

A few counts support this clone. The chain carries TRBV19 and TRBJ2-4; the D is unclear. V lost 11 bases, J lost 3 bases, and 20 bases lay in between. Germline lookup yields CDR1 LNHDA and CDR2 SQIVND (reference sequence). The CDR3 extends over 15 amino acids. Here the CDR3 DNA reads TGTGCCGCTGAATCGCGGATTGAAGGCAAAAACATTCAGTACTTC. This gives the protein CAAESRIEGKNIQYF.

V gene TRBV20-1 combines with J gene TRBJ2-1; D might be TRBD2 (5 bases). Germline V gene data show CDR1 as DFQATT and CDR2 as SNEGSKA (reference sequence). The CDR3 loop spans 11 amino acids. V dropped 3 bases and J dropped 15 bases, with 15 bases sitting between them. The chain's CDR3 is CSARWRSLVFF. The CDR3 nucleotides read TGCAGTGCTAGGTGGAGGTCGTTAGTGTTCTTC.

This clone was found a few times. The chain joins TRBV30 to TRBJ2-7, with 13 bases matching TRBD2. The V and J ends lost 0 bases and 3 bases, in that order; junction bases with no gene match: 14. CDR1 and CDR2 (germline): GTSNPN, SVGIG (reference sequence). CDR3 length: 19 amino acids. CDR3 sequence: CAWSVLSSGTSGTLYEQYF. The CDR3 bases are TGTGCCTGGAGTGTACTCTCGTCCGGGACTAGCGGGACCCTCTACGAGCAGTACTTC.

This rearrangement joins TRBV18 to TRBJ2-3; D unresolved. V was cut by 3 bases and J by 0 bases, with 10 bases left in between. The CDR3 runs to 15 residues. Germline V gene data show CDR1 as KGHSH and CDR2 as LQKENI. The CDR3 region is CASSPGGLSTDTQYF. CDR3 sequence (DNA): TGTGCCAGCTCACCTGGCGGATTGAGCACAGATACGCAGTATTTT.

The CDR3 loop reads CASTRRATGANYGYTF. The CDR3, as DNA: TGCGCCAGCACCAGGAGGGCAACGGGAGCCAACTATGGCTACACCTTC. J is TRBJ1-2 and V is TRBV5-1, with D hard to call. Germline V gives CDR1 SGHRS, CDR2 YFSETQ. Trimming stripped 6 bases from V and 2 bases from J, with 20 bases between. There are 16 residues in the CDR3.

This clone was counted between two and nine times. The chain carries TRBV25-1 and TRBJ2-1; TRBD2 aligns across 8 bases. The CDR3 sequence is 15 residues long. In germline, CDR1 is MGHDK, CDR2 SYGVNS. Losses at the gene ends were 6 bases for V and 4 bases for J; bases not matched to a gene: 8. The CDR3 is CASRPGIAGYNEQFF. DNA of the CDR3: TGTGCCAGCAGACCCGGGATAGCGGGGTACAATGAGCAGTTCTTC.

The table lists this clone with a few counts. V is TRBV4-2 and J is TRBJ2-1; TRBD1 matches 12 bases. V lost 0 bases to trimming and J lost 8 bases; unmatched junction nucleotides: 5. The CDR3 loop spans 16 amino acids. Germline CDR1 and CDR2: LGHNA and YNFKEQ. The CDR3 protein is CASSQDGDRGLYEQFF. The CDR3 region has the DNA TGTGCCAGCAGCCAAGACGGGGACAGGGGGCTATATGAGCAGTTCTTC.

The V call is TRBV25-1, the J call TRBJ2-3, with D possibly matching TRBD2 (5 bases). CDR1 and CDR2 (germline): MGHDK, SYGVNS. The V end lost 3 bases, the J end lost 4 bases, and 17 bases lay between the germline ends. This CDR3 has 16 amino acids. As DNA, the CDR3 is TGTGCCAGCAGTGATTTCGGACGGGGAACCTCAGATACGCAGTATTTT. Translation gives CASSDFGRGTSDTQYF.

This rearrangement joins TRBV5-1 to TRBJ2-2; 9 bases agree with TRBD1. V shed 0 bases and J 7 bases; nucleotides not matched to a gene: 4. The CDR3 is made up of 15 amino acids. Per germline, CDR1 SGHRS and CDR2 YFSETQ. The CDR3 protein is CASSLDRGRGGELFF. The CDR3 DNA follows: TGCGCCAGCAGCTTGGACAGGGGGCGCGGCGGGGAGCTGTTTTTT. Looking up the rest from reference TRBV5-1 and TRBJ2-2 gives the full variable domain: KAGVTQTPRYLIKTRGQQVTLSCSPISGHRSVSWYQQTPGQGLQFLFEYFSETQRNKGNFPGRFSGRQFSNSRSEMNVSTLELGDSALYLCASSLDRGRGGELFFGEGSRLTVL.

This clone was recorded a few times. The rearrangement joins TRBV28 to TRBJ2-5, with D unresolved. This CDR3 comprises 10 residues. Per germline, CDR1 MDHEN and CDR2 SYDVKM. Trimming cost V 8 bases and J 5 bases, with 6 bases left between them. The CDR3 loop reads CASRGETQYF. Written as DNA, the CDR3 is TGTGCCAGCCGTGGCGAGACCCAGTACTTC. Filled out from reference TRBV28 and TRBJ2-5, the complete variable domain reads DVKVTQSSRYLVKRTGEKVFLECVQDMDHENMFWYRQDPGLGLRLIYFSYDVKMKEKGDIPEGYSVSREKKERFSLILESASTNQTSMYLCASRGETQYFGPGTRLLVL.

This chain links TRBV4-1 with TRBJ1-2; TRBD1 is a possible D gene (6 bases). V was trimmed by 4 bases and J by 0 bases, leaving 12 bases between them. This CDR3 contains 15 residues. Germline V gives CDR1 MGHRA, CDR2 YSYEKL. CDR3 sequence: CASSLTGRANYGYTF. For the CDR3, the DNA is TGCGCCAGCAGCCTAACAGGGAGGGCTAACTATGGCTACACCTTC.

This clone was picked up a small number of times. This chain links TRBV28 with TRBJ2-1, with 9 bases matching TRBD1. After removal of 6 bases from V and 5 bases from J, the junction contained 5 bases not matched to a gene. The germline gives CDR1 MDHEN, CDR2 SYDVKM. The CDR3 covers 14 residues. The CDR3 nucleotides read TGTGCCAGCAGCTCGGGACAGGGTGACAATGAGCAGTTCTTC. Translated, it gives CASSSGQGDNEQFF.